These T cell receptor beta chains were read from a single sample in a study of identical twins. TCRdb redid the calling of the 5' RACE reads with MiXCR, one entry per CDR3 protein. The sample lists just under 550,000 distinct CDR3 sequences; roughly 15% were seen once. These data are also associated with another study on yellow fever vaccine responses in identical twins.

Sequenced material: CD4+ T cells sorted from blood. These receptors were obtained from a woman aged 18-29 years in good health. The CDR3 runs from the conserved cysteine through the conserved F or W. Each record gives: D gene, V gene, J gene, clone size, CDR3 DNA, CDR3 protein. D genes are given only for firm matches. Size is omitted from some rows. Given values are once, few, many or a class for expanded clones.

NA	TRBV6-1	TRBJ2-2	NA	TGTGCCAGCACTAAACTAGGCACAGGGACCGGGGAGCTGTTTTTT	CASTKLGTGTGELFF
TRBD1	TRBV6-1	TRBJ1-1	NA	TGTGCCAGCAGCCCACGGGCGGACAGGGGAGCTTTCTTT	CASSPRADRGAFF
TRBD2	TRBV4-1	TRBJ2-5	few	TGCGCCAGCAGCCAAAAGGGACTAGCGGGGGCCGAGACCCAGTACTTC	CASSQKGLAGAETQYF
TRBD2	TRBV4-1	TRBJ2-3	NA	TGCGCCAGCAGCCAAGCCGGGACTAGCGGGGGCACAGATACGCAGTATTTT	CASSQAGTSGGTDTQYF
NA	TRBV6-2/TRBV6-3	TRBJ2-1	NA	TGTGCCAGCAGTTATTGGCCACCGGGACAAGGGGCCTACAATGAGCAGTTCTTC	CASSYWPPGQGAYNEQFF
NA	TRBV5-6	TRBJ2-1	few	TGTGCCAGCAGCCTTAAACAGGGAGGAAGATACAATGAGCAGTTCTTC	CASSLKQGGRYNEQFF
TRBD2	TRBV20-1	TRBJ2-5	NA	TGCAGTGCTAGAGATGTAGGGAGGGCCAAAGAGACCCAGTACTTC	CSARDVGRAKETQYF
NA	TRBV12-3/TRBV12-4	TRBJ2-6	NA	TGTGCCAGCAGTTCCACCGCGGGTGGTGGGGCCAACGTCCTGACTTTC	CASSSTAGGGANVLTF
NA	TRBV7-9	TRBJ1-3	NA	TGTGCCAGCAGCTTAGTATTGGCTTCTGGAAACACCATATATTTT	CASSLVLASGNTIYF
NA	TRBV3-1	TRBJ2-5	many	TGTGCCAGCAGCCAAGATGAGAACAGGCAAGAGACCCAGTACTTC	CASSQDENRQETQYF
NA	TRBV27	TRBJ2-2	few	TGTGCCAGCAGTTTATCCGCCCCCATTACCGGGGAGCTGTTTTTT	CASSLSAPITGELFF
TRBD2	TRBV27	TRBJ2-1	few	TGTGCCAGCAGTCCCCGACTAGCGGGGGGGATAGTCAATGAGCAGTTCTTC	CASSPRLAGGIVNEQFF
TRBD2	TRBV6-1	TRBJ2-2	NA	TGTGCCAGCAGTGGGCGGGGGAGACTAGCGGACACCGGGGAGCTGTTTTTT	CASSGRGRLADTGELFF
TRBD2	TRBV12-3/TRBV12-4	TRBJ2-1	few	TGTGCCAGCAGCGGTAGCGGGGGGGCCTCCTATGAGCAGTTCTTC	CASSGSGGASYEQFF
NA	TRBV7-3	TRBJ2-1	few	TGTGCCAGCAGCTACGGACCTTACCTAAATGAGCAGTTCTTC	CASSYGPYLNEQFF
NA	TRBV12-5	TRBJ2-1	NA	TGTGCTAGTGGTTTGGTACAGGCACCGATCGGTGAGCAGTTCTTC	CASGLVQAPIGEQFF
TRBD1	TRBV5-1	TRBJ2-7	few	TGCGCCAGCAGCTTTAGGACAGGGGCCTACGAGCAGTACTTC	CASSFRTGAYEQYF
NA	TRBV12-3/TRBV12-4	TRBJ2-6	NA	TGTGCCAGCAGTCCTTTAGATGCCGGGGCCAACGTCCTGACTTTC	CASSPLDAGANVLTF
NA	TRBV29-1	TRBJ2-7	few	TGCAGCGTTGTGAGGGCAGGGAAGCCCTACGAGCAGTACTTC	CSVVRAGKPYEQYF
NA	TRBV12-3/TRBV12-4	TRBJ2-1	NA	TGTGCCTTCAGTTTTCTGGCTTTTAGGGTGGGTGGATACAATGAGCAGTTCTTC	CAFSFLAFRVGGYNEQFF
TRBD1	TRBV27	TRBJ2-1	few	TGTGCCAGCAGTTGGGGACAGGGGGTCCCCAATGAGCAGTTCTTC	CASSWGQGVPNEQFF
NA	TRBV5-1	TRBJ2-1	few	TGCGCCAGCAGCTTGCCCCGTTTACCCAATGAGCAGTTCTTC	CASSLPRLPNEQFF
TRBD2	TRBV29-1	TRBJ2-1	few	TGCAGCGGCACCGGGACTAGCGGATACAATGAGCAGTTCTTC	CSGTGTSGYNEQFF
NA	TRBV10-3	TRBJ1-4	few	TGTGCCACTCGGACAGCAACTAATGAAAAACTGTTTTTT	CATRTATNEKLFF
TRBD2	TRBV12-3/TRBV12-4	TRBJ2-1	many	TGTGCCAGCCGAACAGGACTAGCGGGCGCTGAGCAGTTCTTC	CASRTGLAGAEQFF
NA	TRBV5-1	TRBJ2-5	NA	TGCGCCAGCAGCGCCGGGTCACAGACCCCAATAGAGACCCAGTACTTC	CASSAGSQTPIETQYF
NA	TRBV5-1	TRBJ2-7	NA	TGCGCCAGCAGCTTGGACCTAGCTTACGAGCAGTACTTC	CASSLDLAYEQYF
NA	TRBV12-3/TRBV12-4	TRBJ1-4	few	TGTGCCAGCAGATCTAGGACAGAGGGGGGCGAAAAACTGTTTTTT	CASRSRTEGGEKLFF
TRBD2	TRBV7-3	TRBJ2-1	few	TGTGCCAGCAGCCCATTAGCGGGAGGGTCACCAAATGAGCAGTTCTTC	CASSPLAGGSPNEQFF
NA	TRBV4-1	TRBJ2-1	NA	TGCGCCAGCAGCCTACCCGTGGATGAGCAGTTCTTC	CASSLPVDEQFF
NA	TRBV7-2	TRBJ1-4	NA	TGTGCCAGCAGCTTAGGACAGGCATCGGAAAAACTGTTTTTT	CASSLGQASEKLFF
NA	TRBV9	TRBJ2-5	NA	TGTGCCAGCAGCCCAGGGAAGGGACCGGGAGAGACCCAGTACTTC	CASSPGKGPGETQYF
NA	TRBV5-1	TRBJ1-5	many	TGCGCCAGCAGACGGGACGCCACTCAGCCCCAGCATTTT	CASRRDATQPQHF
TRBD1	TRBV7-3	TRBJ1-2	many	TGTGCCAGCAGCCAGGGACAGGGCGGCTATGGCTACACCTTC	CASSQGQGGYGYTF
NA	TRBV5-1	TRBJ2-1	NA	TGCGCCAGCAGCTCTACTCCCACCCCCTACAATGAGCAGTTCTTC	CASSSTPTPYNEQFF
TRBD1	TRBV5-4	TRBJ2-1	NA	TGTGCCAGCAGCTTGGGTTTGGGGGACAGGGATGAGCAGTTCTTC	CASSLGLGDRDEQFF
TRBD2	TRBV24-1	TRBJ2-3	NA	TGTGCCACCGAGCGGGAGCACACAGATACGCAGTATTTT	CATEREHTDTQYF
NA	TRBV14	TRBJ2-4	few	TGTGCCAGCAGCCAAGCACCCAGGGGACAATTCGGGTTGGACATTCAGTACTTC	CASSQAPRGQFGLDIQYF
NA	TRBV12-3/TRBV12-4	TRBJ2-1	many	TGTGCCAGCAGGCCGGGACCCGTTACCTACAATGAGCAGTTCTTC	CASRPGPVTYNEQFF
TRBD1	TRBV27	TRBJ1-1	few	TGTGCCAGCAGTCCGGACAGGGCGTCGAACACTGAAGCTTTCTTT	CASSPDRASNTEAFF
NA	TRBV15	TRBJ2-5	NA	TGTGCCACCAGCGCTGCGCTAGGGTTTGGAGAGACCCAGTACTTC	CATSAALGFGETQYF
TRBD2	TRBV28	TRBJ2-1	NA	TGTGCCAGCAGTTTGAATCCTAGCGGGGACTACAATGAGCAGTTCTTC	CASSLNPSGDYNEQFF
NA	TRBV4-1	TRBJ1-3	few	TGCGCCAGCAGCCAAGGGCCCGGAACCCCGAGCTCTGGAAACACCATATATTTT	CASSQGPGTPSSGNTIYF
TRBD1	TRBV24-1	TRBJ1-5	few	TGTGCCACCAGGCCGGGGGACAGGGATCAGCCCCAGCATTTT	CATRPGDRDQPQHF
NA	TRBV11-2	TRBJ2-2	few	TGTGCCAGCAGCTTCCTAGGACACTTCACCGGGGAGCTGTTTTTT	CASSFLGHFTGELFF
NA	TRBV6-5	TRBJ2-1	many	TGTGCCAGCAGTTACGACCCCCTGCGGGGTACTTACAATGAGCAGTTCTTC	CASSYDPLRGTYNEQFF
NA	TRBV7-9	TRBJ2-5	few	TGTGCCAGCAGCCGGGCGGGGCAGGGACAAGAGACCCAGTACTTC	CASSRAGQGQETQYF
NA	TRBV5-1	TRBJ1-1	many	TGCGCCAGCAGCTTGGAAGGCAGGGGTTCGGCTGAAGCTTTCTTT	CASSLEGRGSAEAFF
NA	TRBV18	TRBJ2-1	few	TGTGCCAGCTCACCTTGGCTAGCTGACAATGAGCAGTTCTTC	CASSPWLADNEQFF
NA	TRBV20-1	TRBJ2-1	NA	TGCAGTGGTAGGGATGGGAGTGGCTCCTACAATGAGCAGTTCTTC	CSGRDGSGSYNEQFF
TRBD1	TRBV18	TRBJ2-5	few	TGTGCCAGCTCACCGGGCAGGGGGCATGGAGAGACCCAGTACTTC	CASSPGRGHGETQYF